This T cell receptor beta chain was identified in a study of blood T cell repertoires in COVID-19. Study details: Donors in the United States, Italy and Spain gave samples during acute or convalescent COVID-19. Sources were T cells, B-cell-depleted T cells, or PBMCs; the material itself was cDNA or gDNA.

There are 18 residues in the CDR3. Germline lookup yields CDR1 MGHRA and CDR2 YSYEKL. The V and J ends lost 0 bases and 0 bases, in that order; junction bases with no gene match: 3. In the authors' methods: Reference gene primer amplification gave estimated nucleated cell counts. Sequencing used immunoSEQ multiplex PCR; TCRdb keeps in-frame clones, though not all of them. The D gene and trimming were derived from the DNA, and the V and J assignments and clone size from that table. The sample has 250,000 to 400,000 clones, 90% seen once; the top ten hold roughly 2.8%. This TCR was recovered from a woman under 40 with COVID-19, enrolled during active disease. The sequenced material came from peripheral blood. The chain has TRBV4-1 and TRBJ2-6, with 9 positions matching TRBD2. The chain's CDR3 is CASSQETSGYSGANVLTF. CDR3 nucleotide sequence: TGCGCCAGCAGCCAAGAAACTAGCGGGTACTCTGGGGCCAACGTCCTGACTTTC.